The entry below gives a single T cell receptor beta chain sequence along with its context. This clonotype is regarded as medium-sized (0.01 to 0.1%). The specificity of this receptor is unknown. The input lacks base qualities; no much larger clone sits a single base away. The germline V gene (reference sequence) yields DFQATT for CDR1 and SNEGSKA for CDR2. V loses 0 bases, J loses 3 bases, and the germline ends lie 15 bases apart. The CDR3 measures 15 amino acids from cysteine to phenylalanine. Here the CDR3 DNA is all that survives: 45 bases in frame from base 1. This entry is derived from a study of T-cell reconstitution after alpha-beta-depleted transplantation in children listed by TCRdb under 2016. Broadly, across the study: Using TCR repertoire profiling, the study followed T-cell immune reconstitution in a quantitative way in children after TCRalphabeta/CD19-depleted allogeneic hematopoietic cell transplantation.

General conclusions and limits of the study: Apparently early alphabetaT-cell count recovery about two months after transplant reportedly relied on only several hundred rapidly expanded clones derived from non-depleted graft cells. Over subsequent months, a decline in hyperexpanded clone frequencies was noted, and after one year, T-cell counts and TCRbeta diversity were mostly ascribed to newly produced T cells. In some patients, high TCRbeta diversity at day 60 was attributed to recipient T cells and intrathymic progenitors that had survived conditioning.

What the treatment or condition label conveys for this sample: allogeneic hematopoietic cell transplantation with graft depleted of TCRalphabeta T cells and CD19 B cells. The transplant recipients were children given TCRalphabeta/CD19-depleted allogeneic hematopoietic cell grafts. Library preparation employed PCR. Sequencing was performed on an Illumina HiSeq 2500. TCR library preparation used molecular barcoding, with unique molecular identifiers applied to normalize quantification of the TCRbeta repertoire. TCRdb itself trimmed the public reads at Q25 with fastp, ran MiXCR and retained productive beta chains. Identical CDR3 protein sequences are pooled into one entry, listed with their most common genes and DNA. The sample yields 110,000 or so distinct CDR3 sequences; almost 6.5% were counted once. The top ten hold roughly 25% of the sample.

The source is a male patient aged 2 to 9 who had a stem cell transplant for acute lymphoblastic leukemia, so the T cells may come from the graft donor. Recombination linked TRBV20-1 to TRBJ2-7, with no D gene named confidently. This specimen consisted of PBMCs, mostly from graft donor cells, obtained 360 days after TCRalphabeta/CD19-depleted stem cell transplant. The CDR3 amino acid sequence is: CSARDWATLNYEQYF. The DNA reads TGCAGTGCTAGAGATTGGGCCACGTTGAACTACGAGCAGTACTTC.